This T cell receptor (beta chain) was identified in a study of beta chain features in type 1 diabetes. As for the study in general: Across the samples, roughly 98,000,000 sorted cells were examined in total.

CDR3 length: 15 amino acids. Germline lookup yields CDR1 SGHRS and CDR2 YFSETQ. V lost 4 bases and J lost 7, with 18 bases in between. Purities in excess of 95% were seen in all sorted populations. All of the isolated RNA was reverse transcribed, so expressed TCRB transcripts were sequenced. Method: immunoSEQ multiplex PCR; TCRdb's copy keeps in-frame clones and lacks some. This sample has nearly 350,000 clones, with approximately 8.2% found just once. The sequence was collected from a young woman in good health. The J gene is TRBJ2-4, the V gene TRBV5-1; a possible D gene is TRBD2 (6 bases). The sample taken for sequencing was central memory CD4+ T cells from blood. CDR3 nucleotides: TGCGCCAGCAGCCCGGGACTCACTTGGACCAACATTCAGTACTTC. It encodes CASSPGLTWTNIQYF.